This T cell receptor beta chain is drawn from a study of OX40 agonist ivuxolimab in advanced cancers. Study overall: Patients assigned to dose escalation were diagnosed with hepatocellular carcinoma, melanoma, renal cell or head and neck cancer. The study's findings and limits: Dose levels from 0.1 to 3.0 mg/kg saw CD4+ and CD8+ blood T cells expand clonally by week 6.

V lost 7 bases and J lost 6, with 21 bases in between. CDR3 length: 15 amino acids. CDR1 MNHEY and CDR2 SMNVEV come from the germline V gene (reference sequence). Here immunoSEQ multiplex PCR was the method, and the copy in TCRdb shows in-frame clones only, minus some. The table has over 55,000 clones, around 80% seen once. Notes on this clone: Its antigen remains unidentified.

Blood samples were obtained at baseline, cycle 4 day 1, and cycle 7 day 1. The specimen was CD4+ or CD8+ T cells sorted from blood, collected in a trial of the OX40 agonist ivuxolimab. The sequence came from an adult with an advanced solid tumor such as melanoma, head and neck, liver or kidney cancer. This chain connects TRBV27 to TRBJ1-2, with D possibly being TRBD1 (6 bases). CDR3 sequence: CASTSKLRGRDGYTF. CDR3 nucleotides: TGTGCCAGCACTAGCAAATTGCGGGGGCGCGATGGCTACACCTTC.